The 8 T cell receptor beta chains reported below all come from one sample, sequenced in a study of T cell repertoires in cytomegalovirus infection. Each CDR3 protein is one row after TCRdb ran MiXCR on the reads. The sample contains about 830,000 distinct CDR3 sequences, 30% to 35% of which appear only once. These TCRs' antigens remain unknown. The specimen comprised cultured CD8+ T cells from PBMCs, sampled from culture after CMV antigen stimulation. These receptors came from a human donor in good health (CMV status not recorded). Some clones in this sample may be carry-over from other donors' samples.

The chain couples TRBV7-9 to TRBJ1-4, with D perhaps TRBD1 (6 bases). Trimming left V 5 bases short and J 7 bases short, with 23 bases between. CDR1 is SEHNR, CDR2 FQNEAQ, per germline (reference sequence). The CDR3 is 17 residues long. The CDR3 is CASSTRPGANYSEKLFF. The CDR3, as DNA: TGTGCCAGCAGCACCCGTCCAGGGGCTAACTATAGTGAAAAACTGTTTTTT. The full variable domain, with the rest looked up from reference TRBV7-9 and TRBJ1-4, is DTGVSQNPRHKITKRGQNVTFRCDPISEHNRLYWYRQTLGQGPEFLTYFQNEAQLEKSRLLSDRFSAERPKGSFSTLEIQRTEQGDSAMYLCASSTRPGANYSEKLFFGSGTQLSVL.

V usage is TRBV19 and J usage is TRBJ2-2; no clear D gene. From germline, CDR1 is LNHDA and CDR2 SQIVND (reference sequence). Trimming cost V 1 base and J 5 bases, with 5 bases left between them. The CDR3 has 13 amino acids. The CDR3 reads CASSIGPTGELFF. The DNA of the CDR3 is TGTGCCAGTAGTATAGGACCTACCGGGGAGCTGTTTTTT. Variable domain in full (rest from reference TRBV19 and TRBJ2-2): DGGITQSPKYLFRKEGQNVTLSCEQNLNHDAMYWYRQDPGQGLRLIYYSQIVNDFQKGDIAEGYSVSREKKESFPLTVTSAQKNPTAFYLCASSIGPTGELFFGEGSRLTVL.

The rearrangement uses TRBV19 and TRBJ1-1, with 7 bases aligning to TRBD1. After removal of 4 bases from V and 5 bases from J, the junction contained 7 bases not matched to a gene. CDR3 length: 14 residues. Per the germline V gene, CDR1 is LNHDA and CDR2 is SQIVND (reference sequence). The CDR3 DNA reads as TGTGCCAGTAGTACGAAATACAGGGGTACTGAAGCTTTCTTT. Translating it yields CASSTKYRGTEAFF.

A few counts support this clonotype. The CDR3 nucleotides read TGTGCCAGCAGCTTAGTGGCGTCTAGCGGGGGGGTTTTGATCGATACGCAGTATTTT. Its translation is CASSLVASSGGVLIDTQYF. The chain uses TRBV7-9 and TRBJ2-3, with 12 nucleotides matching TRBD2. Germline V CDR1 and CDR2: SEHNR, FQNEAQ (reference sequence). V shed 1 base and J 6 bases; nucleotides not matched to a gene: 14. There are 19 residues in the CDR3.

This CDR3 reads CATSDGQAHGNQPQHF. DNA of the CDR3: TGTGCCACCAGTGACGGACAGGCCCACGGGAATCAGCCCCAGCATTTT. This rearrangement joins TRBV24-1 to TRBJ1-5; 7 nucleotides line up with TRBD1. This CDR3 comprises 16 residues. V dropped 4 bases and J dropped 4; count of bases not matched to a gene: 9. Germline V gene sequence: CDR1 KGHDR, CDR2 SFDVKD.

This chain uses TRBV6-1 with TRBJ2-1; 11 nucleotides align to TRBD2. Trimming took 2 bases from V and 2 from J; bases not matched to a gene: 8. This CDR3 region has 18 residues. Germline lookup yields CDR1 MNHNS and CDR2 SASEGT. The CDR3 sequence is CASSEKGILAGAYNEQFF. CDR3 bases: TGTGCCAGCAGTGAAAAGGGAATACTAGCGGGGGCCTACAATGAGCAGTTCTTC.

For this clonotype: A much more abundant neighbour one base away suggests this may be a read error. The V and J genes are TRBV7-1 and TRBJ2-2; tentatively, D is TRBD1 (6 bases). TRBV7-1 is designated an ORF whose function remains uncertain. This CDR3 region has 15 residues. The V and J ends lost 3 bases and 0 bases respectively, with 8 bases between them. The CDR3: CASSSDSPNTGELFF. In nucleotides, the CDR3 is TGTGCCAGCAGCTCGGACAGCCCGAACACCGGGGAGCTGTTTTTT.

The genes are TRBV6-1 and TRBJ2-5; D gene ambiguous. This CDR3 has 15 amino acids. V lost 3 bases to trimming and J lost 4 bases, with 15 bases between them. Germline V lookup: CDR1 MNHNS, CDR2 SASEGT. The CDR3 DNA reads TGTGCCAGCAGTGAGGGGTACCCCAAAGTAGAGACCCAGTACTTC. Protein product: CASSEGYPKVETQYF.